The T cell receptor beta chain described here comes from a study of cytomegalovirus exposure and HLA in healthy donors. Study findings and constraints: When analyzed later, a missense DCLRE1C variant was found to be linked to TCR beta V- and J-gene trimming. The authors later found most CMV-associated TCR beta chains appeared HLA-restricted.

Primers for the PCR totalled 60 Vbeta and 13 Jbeta. The repertoire was sequenced with immunoSEQ multiplex PCR; TCRdb's copy has only in-frame clones and lacks some. Of some 150,000 clones detected, approximately 84% appear once; the ten largest clones hold 1.5% to 2.5%. As regards this clone: Its antigen remains unidentified.

This CDR3 has 11 amino acids. V dropped 2 bases and J dropped 5 bases, with 3 bases sitting between them. Germline V lookup: CDR1 SNHLY, CDR2 FYNNEI. V usage is TRBV2 and J usage is TRBJ2-5, with D unclear. The sequencing sample was made of PBMCs. The sequence was obtained from a woman in her forties in good health and CMV-seronegative. CDR3 sequence (DNA): TGTGCCAGCAGTGAATATGAGACCCAGTACTTC. This encodes CASSEYETQYF.